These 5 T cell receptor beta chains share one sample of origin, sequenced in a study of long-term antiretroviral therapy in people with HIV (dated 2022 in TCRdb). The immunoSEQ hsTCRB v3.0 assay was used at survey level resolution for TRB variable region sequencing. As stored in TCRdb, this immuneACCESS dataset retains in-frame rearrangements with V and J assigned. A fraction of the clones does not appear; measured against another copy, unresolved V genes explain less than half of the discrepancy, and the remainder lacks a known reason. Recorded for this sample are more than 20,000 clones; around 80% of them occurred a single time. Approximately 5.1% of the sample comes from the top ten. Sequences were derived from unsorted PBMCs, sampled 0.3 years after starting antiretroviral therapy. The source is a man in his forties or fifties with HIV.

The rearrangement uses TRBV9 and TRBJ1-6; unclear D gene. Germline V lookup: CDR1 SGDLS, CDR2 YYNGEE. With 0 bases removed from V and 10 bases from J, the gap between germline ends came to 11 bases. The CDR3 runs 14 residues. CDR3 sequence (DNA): TGTGCCAGCAGCGTAGGTGAGGGCCGCTCACCCCTCCACTTT. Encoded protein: CASSVGEGRSPLHF.

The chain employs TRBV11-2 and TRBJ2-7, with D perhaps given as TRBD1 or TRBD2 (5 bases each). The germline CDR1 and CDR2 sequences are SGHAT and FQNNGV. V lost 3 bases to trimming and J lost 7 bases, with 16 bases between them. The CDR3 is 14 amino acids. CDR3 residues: CASSLVAGWGEQYF. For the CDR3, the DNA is TGTGCCAGCAGCTTGGTTGCAGGGTGGGGGGAGCAGTACTTC.

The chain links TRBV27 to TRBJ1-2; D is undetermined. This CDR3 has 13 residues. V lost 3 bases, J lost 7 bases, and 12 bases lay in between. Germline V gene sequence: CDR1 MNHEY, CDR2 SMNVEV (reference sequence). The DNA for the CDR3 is TGTGCCAGCAGTTTGAGTGGGCTATCTGGCTACACCTTC. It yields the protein CASSLSGLSGYTF.

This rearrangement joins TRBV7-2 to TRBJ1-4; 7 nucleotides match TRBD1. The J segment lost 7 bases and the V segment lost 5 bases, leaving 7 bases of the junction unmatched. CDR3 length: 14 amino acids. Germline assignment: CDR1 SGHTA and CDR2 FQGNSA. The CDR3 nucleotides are TGTGCCAGCAGCAGACAGGGATCAACTGAAAAACTGTTTTTT. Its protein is CASSRQGSTEKLFF.

The CDR3 region is CASKDGAAPLHF. CDR3 DNA: TGTGCCAGTAAGGACGGGGCAGCACCCCTCCACTTT. The gene calls are TRBV2 and TRBJ1-6, with a possible D match to TRBD1 (5 bases). The CDR3 consists of 12 residues. Germline V lookup: CDR1 SNHLY, CDR2 FYNNEI. Trimming cost V 9 bases and J 11 bases, with 14 bases left between them.